Listed below are T cell receptor beta chains from one sample, sequenced in a study of OX40 agonist ivuxolimab in advanced cancers. This table comes from immunoSEQ multiplex PCR, and its TCRdb copy is limited to in-frame clones, with some not included. The sample has tens of thousands of clones, less than 95% seen once. Sequenced here: CD4+ or CD8+ T cells sorted from blood, sampled in a trial of the OX40 agonist ivuxolimab. The receptors shown here come from an adult with an advanced solid tumor such as melanoma, head and neck, liver or kidney cancer. The CDR3 runs from the conserved cysteine through the conserved F or W. D genes are given only for firm matches. Clone size is given for some rows only: seen once, a few or many times, or a class if the clone is expanded.

d_call: TRBD1
j_call: TRBJ2-7
clone_size: -
v_call: TRBV27
cdr3_nt: TGTGCCAGCAGCCGGGACAGTCAGCGCCACGAGCAGTACTTC
cdr3_aa: CASSRDSQRHEQYF

d_call: -
j_call: TRBJ2-7
clone_size: -
v_call: TRBV27
cdr3_nt: TGTGCCAGCAGTTTGGGGACATACCACGAGCAGTACTTC
cdr3_aa: CASSLGTYHEQYF

d_call: -
j_call: TRBJ2-1
clone_size: -
v_call: TRBV27
cdr3_nt: TGTGCCAGCAGTTTACTGGAGGATTACGGTGAGCAGTTCTTC
cdr3_aa: CASSLLEDYGEQFF

d_call: -
j_call: TRBJ1-6
clone_size: -
v_call: TRBV11-2
cdr3_nt: TGTGCCAGCGAGGGGCCGGGGGCGAATTCACCCCTCCACTTT
cdr3_aa: CASEGPGANSPLHF

d_call: -
j_call: TRBJ2-1
clone_size: -
v_call: TRBV28
cdr3_nt: TGTGCCAGCAGGACCGGGCGCCTTGGAGACGAGCAGTTCTTC
cdr3_aa: CASRTGRLGDEQFF

d_call: -
j_call: TRBJ2-7
clone_size: -
v_call: TRBV27
cdr3_nt: TGTGCCAGCAGTTTATCCCCCTTGAATGAGCAGTACTTC
cdr3_aa: CASSLSPLNEQYF

d_call: -
j_call: TRBJ1-1
clone_size: few
v_call: TRBV9
cdr3_nt: TGTGCCAGCAGCGTAGACGTGAACACTGAAGCTTTCTTT
cdr3_aa: CASSVDVNTEAFF

d_call: -
j_call: TRBJ2-7
clone_size: -
v_call: TRBV13
cdr3_nt: TGTGCCAGCAGCTTATCCTCCCGCTCCTACGAGCAGTACTTC
cdr3_aa: CASSLSSRSYEQYF

d_call: -
j_call: TRBJ2-2
clone_size: -
v_call: TRBV9
cdr3_nt: TGTGCCAGCAGCGTAGGGGGCCCCGGGGAGCTGTTTTTT
cdr3_aa: CASSVGGPGELFF

d_call: -
j_call: TRBJ2-2
clone_size: -
v_call: TRBV10-3
cdr3_nt: TGTGCCATAGGGACGGTGAACACCGGGGAGCTGTTTTTT
cdr3_aa: CAIGTVNTGELFF

d_call: -
j_call: TRBJ1-6
clone_size: -
v_call: TRBV28
cdr3_nt: TGTGCCAGCAGCCCGCAGGTCTATAATTCACCCCTCCACTTT
cdr3_aa: CASSPQVYNSPLHF

d_call: TRBD1
j_call: TRBJ1-2
clone_size: -
v_call: TRBV15
cdr3_nt: TGTGCCACCAGCAGTCCGGACAGGGGGTTGGATGGCTACACCTTC
cdr3_aa: CATSSPDRGLDGYTF

d_call: TRBD1
j_call: TRBJ2-7
clone_size: -
v_call: TRBV13
cdr3_nt: TGTGCCAGCAGCTTAGGAGGGGACAGTGGGGAAACCTACGAGCAGTACTTC
cdr3_aa: CASSLGGDSGETYEQYF

d_call: -
j_call: TRBJ2-7
clone_size: -
v_call: TRBV27
cdr3_nt: TGTGCCAGCAGTAGGAGGGGAAACTACGAGCAGTACTTC
cdr3_aa: CASSRRGNYEQYF

d_call: -
j_call: TRBJ1-1
clone_size: -
v_call: TRBV19
cdr3_nt: TGTGCCATTCGGGAGGGGACTGAAGCTTTCTTT
cdr3_aa: CAIREGTEAFF

d_call: -
j_call: TRBJ2-7
clone_size: few
v_call: TRBV28
cdr3_nt: TGTGCCGGTTCCGGGCCTTCCTACGAGCAGTACTTC
cdr3_aa: CAGSGPSYEQYF

d_call: -
j_call: TRBJ1-5
clone_size: -
v_call: TRBV19
cdr3_nt: TGTGCCAGTAGTATACGGGACGCTAGCAATCAGCCCCAGCATTTT
cdr3_aa: CASSIRDASNQPQHF

d_call: -
j_call: TRBJ2-7
clone_size: -
v_call: TRBV7-6
cdr3_nt: TGTGCCAGCAGCCCGGGGCCTTCCTACGAGCAGTACTTC
cdr3_aa: CASSPGPSYEQYF

d_call: -
j_call: TRBJ1-1
clone_size: once
v_call: TRBV11-2
cdr3_nt: TGTGCCAGCAGCTTATCGGGAGATTCCCCTGAAGCTTTCTTT
cdr3_aa: CASSLSGDSPEAFF

d_call: -
j_call: TRBJ2-7
clone_size: -
v_call: TRBV27
cdr3_nt: TGTGCCAGCAGTTTGGGCAGGGGCTACGAGCAGTACTTC
cdr3_aa: CASSLGRGYEQYF

d_call: TRBD2
j_call: TRBJ2-3
clone_size: -
v_call: TRBV7-8
cdr3_nt: TGTGCCAGCAGCCCTAAAGGGAGTTCTAGCGGGAGGTTTTCGTATTTT
cdr3_aa: CASSPKGSSSGRFSYF

d_call: -
j_call: TRBJ1-1
clone_size: -
v_call: TRBV7-9
cdr3_nt: TGTGCCAGCAGCTTCCCCCCGGAGAGTGAGATGAACACTGAAGCTTTCTTT
cdr3_aa: CASSFPPESEMNTEAFF

d_call: -
j_call: TRBJ1-2
clone_size: -
v_call: TRBV18
cdr3_nt: TGTGCCAGCTCACCATTCGGGGATGGCTACACCTTC
cdr3_aa: CASSPFGDGYTF

d_call: -
j_call: TRBJ2-1
clone_size: -
v_call: TRBV7-2
cdr3_nt: TGTGCCAGCAGCGCCGGGTATAGCTCCTACAATGAGCAGTTCTTC
cdr3_aa: CASSAGYSSYNEQFF

d_call: -
j_call: TRBJ1-1
clone_size: -
v_call: TRBV6-1
cdr3_nt: TGTGCCAGCAGTGAACTCAGGGTCATGAACACTGAAGCTTTCTTT
cdr3_aa: CASSELRVMNTEAFF

d_call: TRBD2
j_call: TRBJ2-3
clone_size: -
v_call: TRBV9
cdr3_nt: TGTGCCAGCAGCCCCTCCAGCGGGGGGAACACAGATACGCAGTATTTT
cdr3_aa: CASSPSSGGNTDTQYF

d_call: -
j_call: TRBJ2-1
clone_size: -
v_call: TRBV7-9
cdr3_nt: TGTGCCAGCAGCCAAATACCCTCTAGCAACAATGAGCAGTTCTTC
cdr3_aa: CASSQIPSSNNEQFF

d_call: TRBD2
j_call: TRBJ2-1
clone_size: -
v_call: TRBV2
cdr3_nt: TGTGCCAGCAGTGTCTGGCTAGCGGCCACCAATGAGCAGTTCTTC
cdr3_aa: CASSVWLAATNEQFF

d_call: TRBD2
j_call: TRBJ2-1
clone_size: -
v_call: TRBV7-9
cdr3_nt: TGTGCCAGCAGGACTAGCGGGAGTTATGAGCAGTTCTTC
cdr3_aa: CASRTSGSYEQFF

d_call: -
j_call: TRBJ2-5
clone_size: -
v_call: TRBV7-9
cdr3_nt: TGTGCCAGCAGTTGGGGAGGTGGGACGAACTCACAAGAGACCCAGTACTTC
cdr3_aa: CASSWGGGTNSQETQYF

d_call: TRBD2
j_call: TRBJ2-2
clone_size: once
v_call: TRBV11-3
cdr3_nt: TGTGCCAGCAGCCTACGGACTAGCGATATCCCCGGGGAGCTGTTTTTT
cdr3_aa: CASSLRTSDIPGELFF

d_call: -
j_call: TRBJ1-1
clone_size: once
v_call: TRBV6-5
cdr3_nt: TGTGCCAGCAGTTCGACAGAGAGTACTGAAGCTTTCTTT
cdr3_aa: CASSSTESTEAFF

d_call: -
j_call: TRBJ2-5
clone_size: -
v_call: TRBV7-7
cdr3_nt: TGTGCCAGCAGCTTGTCTTCGGGGGTCCGGGAGACCCAGTACTTC
cdr3_aa: CASSLSSGVRETQYF

d_call: -
j_call: TRBJ1-4
clone_size: -
v_call: TRBV7-9
cdr3_nt: TGTGCCAGCAGCTCCTATTCAGGGGAAAAACTGTTTTTT
cdr3_aa: CASSSYSGEKLFF

d_call: -
j_call: TRBJ2-1
clone_size: -
v_call: TRBV7-9
cdr3_nt: TGTGCCAGCAGCTCTCCGGCAGACAATGAGCAGTTCTTC
cdr3_aa: CASSSPADNEQFF

d_call: TRBD1
j_call: TRBJ2-1
clone_size: -
v_call: TRBV4-1
cdr3_nt: TGCGCCAGCAGCCAAGGGCAGGGGGCCTACAATGAGCAGTTCTTC
cdr3_aa: CASSQGQGAYNEQFF

d_call: -
j_call: TRBJ1-1
clone_size: -
v_call: TRBV4-3
cdr3_nt: TGCGCCAGCAGCCAAGATTCCCGGGGATTCACTGAAGCTTTCTTT
cdr3_aa: CASSQDSRGFTEAFF

d_call: -
j_call: TRBJ2-3
clone_size: -
v_call: TRBV4-1
cdr3_nt: TGCGCCAGCAGCCAAGAGGCCCGCACAGATACGCAGTATTTT
cdr3_aa: CASSQEARTDTQYF

d_call: -
j_call: TRBJ2-5
clone_size: once
v_call: TRBV4-1
cdr3_nt: TGCGCCAGCAGCCAAGTAACTGGAGGAGAGACCCAGTACTTC
cdr3_aa: CASSQVTGGETQYF

d_call: -
j_call: TRBJ2-3
clone_size: -
v_call: TRBV28
cdr3_nt: TGTGCCAGCAGTCACCTACTGACTAGGCTCAGCACAGATACGCAGTATTTT
cdr3_aa: CASSHLLTRLSTDTQYF

d_call: TRBD1
j_call: TRBJ2-3
clone_size: -
v_call: TRBV7-8
cdr3_nt: TGTGCCAGCAGCCCCTGGACAGGGAAGGCAACAGATACGCAGTATTTT
cdr3_aa: CASSPWTGKATDTQYF

d_call: TRBD2
j_call: TRBJ2-1
clone_size: -
v_call: TRBV5-1
cdr3_nt: TGCGCCAGCAGCCTCGGGGAGTCTAGCGGGCGGTGGAATGAGCAGTTCTTC
cdr3_aa: CASSLGESSGRWNEQFF

d_call: -
j_call: TRBJ1-5
clone_size: -
v_call: TRBV5-8
cdr3_nt: TGTGCCAGCAGCTACGGGACGGATAGCAATCAGCCCCAGCATTTT
cdr3_aa: CASSYGTDSNQPQHF

d_call: TRBD1
j_call: TRBJ2-7
clone_size: -
v_call: TRBV6-5
cdr3_nt: TGTGCCAGCAGAGGGACAGGGGGTCCCTACGAGCAGTACTTC
cdr3_aa: CASRGTGGPYEQYF

d_call: -
j_call: TRBJ2-5
clone_size: -
v_call: TRBV27
cdr3_nt: TGTGCCAGCAGTTTATGGGGGAACCAAGAGACCCAGTACTTC
cdr3_aa: CASSLWGNQETQYF

d_call: -
j_call: TRBJ2-4
clone_size: -
v_call: TRBV19
cdr3_nt: TGTGCCAGTAGTATCGACGGGGGAAACATTCAGTACTTC
cdr3_aa: CASSIDGGNIQYF